Included here is one T cell receptor (beta chain) sequence, with context. As yet, its antigen is unknown. Using immunoSEQ multiplex PCR, the repertoire was profiled, and TCRdb retains in-frame clones only, with some absent. Of 90,000 to 100,000 clones listed, approximately 91% are singletons. This CDR3 spans 19 amino acids. Looked up from germline, CDR1 is SGHNT and CDR2 is YENEEA. The junction had 12 bases not matched to a gene; V was cut back by 2 bases and J by 3 bases. This sample was included in a study of identifying expanded T cells in peripheral blood. Whole-study findings and limits: Technical replicates showed around 1.3 changed clones; around two weeks 15 to 20; four weeks 19.

Healthy donors had no documented immune events, such as infections, while sampled. The V and J genes are TRBV11-3 and TRBJ2-3; 12 positions match TRBD2. The clonotype was recovered from a person between 18 and 70 years old in good health. Material for sequencing was blood. Written as DNA, the CDR3 is TGTGCCAGCAGCTTAACCCGCTCTAGCGGGAGGGGAGATACAGATACGCAGTATTTT. This gives the protein CASSLTRSSGRGDTDTQYF.